These T cell receptor beta chains were read from a single sample in a study of blood T cell repertoires in COVID-19. Data came from immunoSEQ multiplex PCR; TCRdb stores just in-frame clones and leaves some out. The sample includes 200,000 to 250,000 clones, 70% to 90% of them seen just once. The sample taken for sequencing was peripheral blood. These receptors originate from a human donor in a cohort sampled during active COVID-19. Both conserved end residues are part of each CDR3. A D gene is named only where the DNA matches it firmly. Clone size is given for some rows only: seen once, a few or many times, or a class if the clone is expanded.

>TRBD1|TRBJ2-7|TRBV29-1|15|once
CSVEIFGTGENEQYF
TGCAGCGTTGAGATCTTCGGGACAGGGGAAAACGAGCAGTACTTC
>-|TRBJ2-2|TRBV19|14|-
CASREEGSTGELFF
TGTGCCAGTAGGGAAGAAGGGAGCACCGGGGAGCTGTTTTTT
>-|TRBJ2-1|TRBV28|12|-
CASSSYMDRGFF
TGTGCCAGCAGTTCCTATATGGATAGAGGGTTCTTC
>-|TRBJ2-3|TRBV5-1|15|-
CASSPGASSTDTQYF
TGCGCCAGCAGCCCAGGGGCTTCGAGCACAGATACGCAGTATTTT
>-|TRBJ1-5|TRBV5-1|16|-
CASSLDPGTDNQPQHF
TGCGCCAGCAGCTTGGACCCGGGTACTGACAATCAGCCCCAGCATTTT
>TRBD2|TRBJ2-1|TRBV7-2|16|-
CASSLGLAGGRDEQFF
TGTGCCAGCAGCTTAGGGTTAGCGGGGGGGCGTGATGAGCAGTTCTTC
>-|TRBJ1-5|TRBV18|14|-
CASSPSGEDQPQHF
TGTGCCAGCTCACCATCAGGGGAAGATCAGCCCCAGCATTTT
>TRBD2|TRBJ2-1|TRBV10-3|21|once
CAISARGQWREGLGSYNEQFF
TGTGCCATCAGTGCTAGGGGCCAGTGGCGGGAGGGCCTTGGGTCCTACAATGAGCAGTTCTTC
>-|TRBJ2-7|TRBV11-2|14|-
CASSFDSTSYEQYF
TGTGCCAGCAGCTTCGACAGTACCTCCTACGAGCAGTACTTC
>-|TRBJ2-7|TRBV2|12|-
CASRGDNYEQYF
TGTGCCAGCAGAGGGGACAACTACGAGCAGTACTTC
>TRBD2|TRBJ2-7|TRBV10-1|15|-
CASSEPLAGEFEQYF
TGCGCCAGCAGTGAGCCCCTAGCGGGGGAATTCGAGCAGTACTTC
>-|TRBJ2-1|TRBV25-1|15|-
CASTHAGTEKNEQFF
TGTGCCAGCACACACGCCGGGACTGAAAAGAATGAGCAGTTCTTC
>-|TRBJ2-7|TRBV19|14|-
CASRASSGAYEQYF
TGTGCCAGTAGGGCTTCATCGGGGGCCTACGAGCAGTACTTC
>-|TRBJ2-5|TRBV6-5|14|few
CASRWTGATETQYF
TGTGCCAGCCGCTGGACTGGAGCGACCGAGACCCAGTACTTC
>TRBD1|TRBJ2-1|TRBV9|13|-
CASSETGIAEQFF
TGTGCCAGCAGCGAGACAGGGATAGCTGAGCAGTTCTTC
>TRBD1|TRBJ2-6|TRBV11-2|18|-
CASSTGTGGVSGANVLTF
TGTGCCAGCAGCACCGGGACAGGGGGCGTCTCTGGGGCCAACGTCCTGACTTTC
>-|TRBJ1-4|TRBV5-1|13|few
CASSPGTNEKLFF
TGCGCCAGCAGCCCAGGGACTAATGAAAAACTGTTTTTT
>-|TRBJ2-1|TRBV5-1|14|-
CASSSTGRSNEQFF
TGCGCCAGCAGCTCGACAGGGAGGAGCAATGAGCAGTTCTTC
>TRBD2|TRBJ2-1|TRBV5-1|17|-
CASRLSQTAGGVNEQFF
TGCGCCAGCAGACTCTCTCAGACGGCGGGAGGGGTCAATGAGCAGTTCTTC
>TRBD1|TRBJ2-2|TRBV5-5|16|-
CASSFADRAGTGELFF
TGTGCCAGCAGCTTTGCGGACAGGGCCGGCACCGGGGAGCTGTTTTTT
>-|TRBJ1-2|TRBV2|12|-
CASSEQSYGYTF
TGTGCCAGCAGTGAACAATCCTATGGCTACACCTTC
>-|TRBJ2-1|TRBV5-1|13|once
CASSATGLNEQFF
TGCGCCAGCAGCGCAACAGGTTTGAATGAGCAGTTCTTC
>TRBD1|TRBJ1-2|TRBV12-3/TRBV12-4|13|-
CASTLTGRGGYTF
TGTGCCAGCACCTTGACAGGGCGGGGTGGCTACACCTTC
>TRBD2|TRBJ2-4|TRBV5-1|16|-
CASSLVGAGEVNIQYF
TGCGCCAGCAGCTTGGTAGGGGCGGGAGAAGTGAACATTCAGTACTTC
>TRBD1|TRBJ1-1|TRBV19|16|-
CASSTRGQGVKAEAFF
TGTGCCAGTAGTACCCGTGGACAGGGCGTTAAGGCTGAAGCTTTCTTT
>-|TRBJ2-3|TRBV4-1|15|once
CASSQRVAFADTQYF
TGCGCCAGCAGCCAACGGGTGGCCTTCGCAGATACGCAGTATTTT
>-|TRBJ1-2|TRBV19|12|-
CASSVHNYGYTF
TGTGCCAGTAGTGTACACAACTATGGCTACACCTTC
>-|TRBJ1-1|TRBV7-3|13|-
CASRPGADTEAFF
TGTGCCAGCAGACCAGGGGCCGACACTGAAGCTTTCTTT
>-|TRBJ1-1|TRBV19|15|-
CASSLQTAGRTEAFF
TGTGCCAGTAGTCTCCAGACGGCAGGAAGGACTGAAGCTTTCTTT
>TRBD2|TRBJ2-2|TRBV7-2|13|-
CASNPGLAGELFF
TGTGCCAGCAACCCGGGACTAGCCGGGGAGCTGTTTTTT
>-|TRBJ1-4|TRBV2|13|-
CASSEREREKLFF
TGTGCCAGCAGTGAACGAGAACGTGAAAAACTGTTTTTT
>-|TRBJ1-4|TRBV15|15|-
CATSRTGQINEKLFF
TGTGCCACCAGCAGGACTGGACAAATTAATGAAAAACTGTTTTTT
>TRBD2|TRBJ2-7|TRBV5-1|15|-
CASKRPGLESYEQYF
TGCGCCAGTAAGAGGCCGGGACTAGAGTCCTACGAGCAGTACTTC
>TRBD2|TRBJ2-1|TRBV18|14|-
CASSPGGMDNEQFF
TGTGCCAGCTCACCGGGGGGGATGGACAATGAGCAGTTCTTC
>-|TRBJ1-5|TRBV7-2|13|-
CASSLTINQPQHF
TGTGCCAGCAGCTTAACTATAAATCAGCCCCAGCATTTT
>-|TRBJ2-7|TRBV5-1|16|-
CASRILPGSGPYEQYF
TGCGCCAGCAGGATTCTCCCAGGTAGCGGACCCTACGAGCAGTACTTC
>TRBD1|TRBJ2-1|TRBV6-5|15|-
CASSYGGQGAGEQFF
TGTGCCAGCAGTTACGGGGGACAGGGGGCGGGTGAGCAGTTCTTC
>-|TRBJ2-3|TRBV6-5|13|-
CASRPTGSDTQYF
TGTGCCAGCAGACCTACAGGGTCAGATACGCAGTATTTT
>TRBD2|TRBJ2-1|TRBV6-4|14|-
CASSELAFTNEQFF
TGTGCCAGCAGTGAACTAGCGTTTACAAATGAGCAGTTCTTC
>-|TRBJ1-2|TRBV6-2/TRBV6-3|13|-
CASSYSEQYGYTF
TGTGCCAGCAGTTACTCGGAACAGTATGGCTACACCTTC
>TRBD1|TRBJ1-2|TRBV7-6|15|-
CASSSGTASFYGYTF
TGTGCCAGCAGCTCTGGGACAGCCTCCTTCTATGGCTACACCTTC
>-|TRBJ1-1|TRBV12-3/TRBV12-4|13|-
CASLQGLNTEAFF
TGTGCCAGCCTCCAGGGGCTGAACACTGAAGCTTTCTTT
>TRBD1|TRBJ1-1|TRBV19|15|-
CASSPRQGGGTEAFF
TGTGCCAGTAGTCCCAGACAGGGTGGGGGGACTGAAGCTTTCTTT
>-|TRBJ1-2|TRBV5-8|14|-
CASSPDRNSNGYTF
TGTGCCAGCAGCCCGGACAGAAATTCTAACGGCTACACCTTC
>-|TRBJ2-6|TRBV11-3|18|-
CASSFDGRIATGANVLTF
TGTGCCAGCAGCTTTGACGGGAGAATAGCTACTGGGGCCAACGTCCTGACTTTC
>-|TRBJ2-7|TRBV3-1/TRBV3-2|14|few
CASSQGTALYEQYF
TGTGCCAGCAGCCAAGGGACAGCCCTTTACGAGCAGTACTTC
>-|TRBJ2-7|TRBV9|18|-
CASSVGGLGTVSSYEQYF
TGTGCCAGCAGCGTAGGGGGACTTGGGACCGTGAGCTCCTACGAGCAGTACTTC